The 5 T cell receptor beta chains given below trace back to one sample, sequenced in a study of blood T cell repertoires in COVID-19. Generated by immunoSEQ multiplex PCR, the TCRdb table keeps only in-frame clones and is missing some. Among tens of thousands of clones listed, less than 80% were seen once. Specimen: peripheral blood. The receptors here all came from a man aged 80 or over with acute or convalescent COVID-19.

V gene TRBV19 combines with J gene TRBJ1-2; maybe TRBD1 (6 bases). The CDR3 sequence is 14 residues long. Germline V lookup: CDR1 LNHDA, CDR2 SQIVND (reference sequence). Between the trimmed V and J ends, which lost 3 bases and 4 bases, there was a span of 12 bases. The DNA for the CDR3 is TGTGCCAGTAGTATTCCCGACAGGATCTATGGCTACACCTTC. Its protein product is CASSIPDRIYGYTF.

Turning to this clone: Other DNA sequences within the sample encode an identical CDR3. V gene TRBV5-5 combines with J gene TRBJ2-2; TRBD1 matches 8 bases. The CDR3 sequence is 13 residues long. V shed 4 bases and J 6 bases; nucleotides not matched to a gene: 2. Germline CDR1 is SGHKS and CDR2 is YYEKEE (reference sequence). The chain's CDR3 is CASSRTGPGELFF. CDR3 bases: TGTGCCAGCAGCCGGACAGGGCCCGGGGAGCTGTTTTTT.

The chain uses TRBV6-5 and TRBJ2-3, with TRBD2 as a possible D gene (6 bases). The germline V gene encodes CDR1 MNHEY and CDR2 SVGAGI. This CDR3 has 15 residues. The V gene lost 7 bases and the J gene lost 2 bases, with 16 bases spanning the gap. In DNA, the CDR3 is TGTGCCAGCACCCTATCTGGACTATCCACAGATACGCAGTATTTT. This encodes CASTLSGLSTDTQYF.

CDR3 sequence: CASSSPFTGGSPALFF. CDR3 bases: TGTGCCAGTAGTTCTCCCTTCACAGGGGGCTCCCCGGCGCTGTTTTTT. The chain uses TRBV19 and TRBJ2-2, with 9 bases matching TRBD1. The germline gives CDR1 LNHDA, CDR2 SQIVND (reference sequence). V shed 5 bases and J 13 bases; nucleotides not matched to a gene: 17. The CDR3 consists of 16 residues. The full variable domain, its missing parts supplied by reference TRBV19 and TRBJ2-2, is DGGITQSPKYLFRKEGQNVTLSCEQNLNHDAMYWYRQDPGQGLRLIYYSQIVNDFQKGDIAEGYSVSREKKESFPLTVTSAQKNPTAFYLCASSSPFTGGSPALFFGEGSRLTVL.

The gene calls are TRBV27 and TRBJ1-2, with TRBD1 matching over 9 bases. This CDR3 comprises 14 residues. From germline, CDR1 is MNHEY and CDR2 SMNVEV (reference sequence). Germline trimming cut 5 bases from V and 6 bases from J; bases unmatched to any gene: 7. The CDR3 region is CASSPSGTGHGYTF. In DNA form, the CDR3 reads TGTGCCAGCAGTCCTTCCGGGACAGGGCATGGCTACACCTTC.